This T cell receptor (beta chain) was documented in a study of T cell changes during pregnancy in multiple sclerosis. The data were produced by immunoSEQ multiplex PCR, yet TCRdb's version contains in-frame clones alone and is incomplete. Among around 80,000 clones, 85% to 95% were seen once, and the ten largest hold around 2.3%. The germline V gene has CDR1 SEHNR and CDR2 FQNEAQ (reference sequence). CDR3 length equals 19 residues. V lost 5 bases and J lost 6; bases outside the gene matches: 18. This TCR derives from a female donor with multiple sclerosis, enrolled in a pregnancy study. J is TRBJ2-1 and V is TRBV7-9; 11 bases are a match to TRBD2. Source: peripheral blood, taken before pregnancy. CDR3 protein: CASSSFGSGRALPVNEQFF. CDR3 sequence (DNA): TGTGCCAGCAGCAGCTTTGGTAGCGGGAGGGCCCTTCCCGTCAATGAGCAGTTCTTC.